Listed below are T cell receptor beta chains from one sample, sequenced in a study of regulatory T cells in long-lasting Graves disease. TCRdb ran MiXCR on the multiplex PCR reads and lists one entry per CDR3 protein. The data show roughly 500,000 distinct CDR3 sequences, with around an eighth seen just once and about 10% held by the top ten. A further study also used this sample, focusing on T cells in Graves' hyperthyroidism and ophthalmopathy.

Material: peripheral blood mononuclear cells (PBMCs), obtained at new diagnosis, from a patient treated with antithyroid drugs. These receptors were taken from a young man with Graves disease. The CDR3 runs from the conserved cysteine through the conserved F or W. D genes are given only for firm matches. Some rows have no size entry. The others give once, few or many, or a class for an expanded clone.

d_call: NA; clone_size: NA; v_call: TRBV5-6; j_call: TRBJ2-6; cdr3_nt: TGTGCCAGCAGCTTGGGGTTCACTGGGGCCAACGTCCTGACTTTC; cdr3_aa: CASSLGFTGANVLTF
d_call: NA; clone_size: NA; v_call: TRBV29-1; j_call: TRBJ1-2; cdr3_nt: TGCAGCATCTCTGACTCGCTTAACTATGGCTACACCTTC; cdr3_aa: CSISDSLNYGYTF
d_call: TRBD2; clone_size: few; v_call: TRBV7-9; j_call: TRBJ2-7; cdr3_nt: TGTGCCAGCAGCCGTGAGCGGGGAACCTACGAGCAGTACTTC; cdr3_aa: CASSRERGTYEQYF
d_call: NA; clone_size: many; v_call: TRBV28; j_call: TRBJ1-3; cdr3_nt: TGTGCCAGCAGTCTCCGGACCCTAAACACCATATATTTT; cdr3_aa: CASSLRTLNTIYF
d_call: TRBD1; clone_size: many; v_call: TRBV20-1; j_call: TRBJ2-7; cdr3_nt: TGCAGTGCTAGACGGGACAGCTACGAGCAGTACTTC; cdr3_aa: CSARRDSYEQYF
d_call: TRBD2; clone_size: few; v_call: TRBV12-5; j_call: TRBJ2-7; cdr3_nt: TGTGCTAGTGGTTCCATCCGGGACTACACCTCCTACGAGCAGTACTTC; cdr3_aa: CASGSIRDYTSYEQYF
d_call: TRBD1; clone_size: many; v_call: TRBV29-1; j_call: TRBJ1-2; cdr3_nt: TGCAGCGTTTTCGGGACAGGGGAAGCCTATGGCTACACCTTC; cdr3_aa: CSVFGTGEAYGYTF
d_call: NA; clone_size: many; v_call: TRBV30; j_call: TRBJ2-7; cdr3_nt: TGTGCCTGGACGGAAGGTAGCAGGTCGCGAGAGCAGTACTTC; cdr3_aa: CAWTEGSRSREQYF
d_call: NA; clone_size: many; v_call: TRBV6-1; j_call: TRBJ1-4; cdr3_nt: TGTGCCAGCAGCCTCGGGGGGGGTGATGAAAAACTGTTTTTT; cdr3_aa: CASSLGGGDEKLFF
d_call: TRBD2; clone_size: NA; v_call: TRBV20-1; j_call: TRBJ2-3; cdr3_nt: TGCAGTGCAGCGGGACTAGCGGGAGGTGGGCCAGATACGCAGTATTTT; cdr3_aa: CSAAGLAGGGPDTQYF
d_call: NA; clone_size: NA; v_call: TRBV3-1; j_call: TRBJ2-7; cdr3_nt: TGTGCCAGCGCCCGGGGGACGGTGAGTGGGGAGCAGTACTTC; cdr3_aa: CASARGTVSGEQYF
d_call: TRBD2; clone_size: many; v_call: TRBV20-1; j_call: TRBJ2-7; cdr3_nt: TGCAGCCCGACTAGCGGGACCAATTTCGAGCAGTACTTC; cdr3_aa: CSPTSGTNFEQYF
d_call: TRBD1; clone_size: NA; v_call: TRBV5-1; j_call: TRBJ1-2; cdr3_nt: TGCGCCAGCAGCTTGGCTCAGGGGGAGTTGTATGGCTACACCTTC; cdr3_aa: CASSLAQGELYGYTF
d_call: TRBD2; clone_size: many; v_call: TRBV7-2; j_call: TRBJ2-1; cdr3_nt: TGTGCCAGCAGCGCTACCCCCGGGACTAGCGGGAGCGATGAGCAGTTCTTC; cdr3_aa: CASSATPGTSGSDEQFF
d_call: NA; clone_size: many; v_call: TRBV29-1; j_call: TRBJ2-2; cdr3_nt: TGCAGCGCTGAGGGGGGCACCGGGGAGCTGTTTTTT; cdr3_aa: CSAEGGTGELFF
d_call: TRBD2; clone_size: many; v_call: TRBV2; j_call: TRBJ2-2; cdr3_nt: TGTGCCAGCACCTTAGCGGGATTCACCGGGGAGCTGTTTTTT; cdr3_aa: CASTLAGFTGELFF
d_call: TRBD2; clone_size: few; v_call: TRBV20-1; j_call: TRBJ2-3; cdr3_nt: TGCAGTGCCCTGGACCCTAGCGGGAGGGGGTCAGTGACAGATACGCAGTATTTT; cdr3_aa: CSALDPSGRGSVTDTQYF
d_call: NA; clone_size: many; v_call: TRBV12-5; j_call: TRBJ2-1; cdr3_nt: TGTGCTACCTCGTGGGCGGGGTCCTCCTACAATGAGCAGTTCTTC; cdr3_aa: CATSWAGSSYNEQFF
d_call: NA; clone_size: NA; v_call: TRBV19; j_call: TRBJ2-3; cdr3_nt: TGTGCCAGTAGTGTTCGCGGGAAAAGCACAGATACGCAGTATTTT; cdr3_aa: CASSVRGKSTDTQYF
d_call: NA; clone_size: many; v_call: TRBV6-5; j_call: TRBJ2-5; cdr3_nt: TGTGCCAGCAGTTACGGAGTAGTGGAGACAGAGACCCAGTACTTC; cdr3_aa: CASSYGVVETETQYF
d_call: NA; clone_size: NA; v_call: TRBV9; j_call: TRBJ2-5; cdr3_nt: TGTGCCAGCAGCGAGGGGGGCGGAAGCTACCAAGAGACCCAGTACTTC; cdr3_aa: CASSEGGGSYQETQYF
d_call: NA; clone_size: few; v_call: TRBV30; j_call: TRBJ1-1; cdr3_nt: TGTGCCTGGAGTGTGAGGCTAACGGGGAACACTGAAGCTTTCTTT; cdr3_aa: CAWSVRLTGNTEAFF
d_call: NA; clone_size: many; v_call: TRBV29-1; j_call: TRBJ1-1; cdr3_nt: TGCAGCGTTAAACTGGTACAGGGATACACTGAAGCTTTCTTT; cdr3_aa: CSVKLVQGYTEAFF
d_call: NA; clone_size: few; v_call: TRBV6-2/TRBV6-3; j_call: TRBJ2-1; cdr3_nt: TGTGCCAGCAGTGAAGATGTCGCGAGACCCTACAATGAGCAGTTCTTC; cdr3_aa: CASSEDVARPYNEQFF
d_call: TRBD2; clone_size: NA; v_call: TRBV19; j_call: TRBJ2-2; cdr3_nt: TGTGCCAGTAGTATACTAGCGGGAGGAACCGGGGAGCTGTTTTTT; cdr3_aa: CASSILAGGTGELFF
d_call: TRBD1; clone_size: NA; v_call: TRBV27; j_call: TRBJ1-6; cdr3_nt: TGTGCCAGCAGTGTAGGGACAGGGACACGACATAATTCACCCCTCCACTTT; cdr3_aa: CASSVGTGTRHNSPLHF
d_call: NA; clone_size: many; v_call: TRBV19; j_call: TRBJ2-1; cdr3_nt: TGTGCCAGTAGCCTTTTGGGGGACTCCTACAATGAGCAGTTCTTC; cdr3_aa: CASSLLGDSYNEQFF
d_call: NA; clone_size: few; v_call: TRBV27; j_call: TRBJ1-2; cdr3_nt: TGTGCCAGCAGTTTATGGAGCCCGGTGGCCGGGCCCTCGACTTTTAACTATGGCTACACCTTC; cdr3_aa: CASSLWSPVAGPSTFNYGYTF
d_call: NA; clone_size: NA; v_call: TRBV9; j_call: TRBJ2-2; cdr3_nt: TGTGCCAGCAGCGAAACAGGGCCCGGGGAGCTGTTTTTT; cdr3_aa: CASSETGPGELFF
d_call: TRBD2; clone_size: many; v_call: TRBV12-3/TRBV12-4; j_call: TRBJ2-7; cdr3_nt: TGTGCCAGCAGTTATCTAGCGGGAGCGAAGGAGCAGTACTTC; cdr3_aa: CASSYLAGAKEQYF
d_call: TRBD2; clone_size: once; v_call: TRBV12-5; j_call: TRBJ2-5; cdr3_nt: TGTGCTAGTGGACCTGGACTAGCGGGGCAGGAGGCCCAGTACTTC; cdr3_aa: CASGPGLAGQEAQYF
d_call: TRBD2; clone_size: NA; v_call: TRBV24-1; j_call: TRBJ2-1; cdr3_nt: TGTGCCACCAGTGATTTGGCCCCTGGGACTAGCGGGAACTACAATGAGCAGTTCTTC; cdr3_aa: CATSDLAPGTSGNYNEQFF